Given below is one T cell receptor beta chain in context. This sample is part of a study of blood T cell repertoires in COVID-19. The overall study: Sources were T cells, B-cell-depleted T cells, or PBMCs; the material itself was cDNA or gDNA.

The CDR3 loop spans 15 amino acids. Germline V lookup: CDR1 LGHDT, CDR2 YNNKEL (reference sequence). The germline V and J ends were trimmed by 1 base and 6 bases, with 13 bases remaining between them. Produced via immunoSEQ multiplex PCR; TCRdb's table is partial and in-frame only. Of approximately 400,000 clones in the sample, 85% to 90% are singletons; the top ten hold about 1.1%. The age range of participants was about 18 to 90 years, with residence in under 25 US areas. Participants' own reports of clinical history determined their cohort assignment. This chain connects TRBV3-1 (or the pseudogene TRBV3-2) to TRBJ2-1, with TRBD2 as a possible D gene (5 bases). The sequence was obtained from a woman aged 18-35 years who had recovered from COVID-19. Input material: PBMCs or T cells enriched from blood (not recorded which). The CDR3 DNA reads TGTGCCAGCAGCCAAGGAGCAGGCGAGGGCAATGAGCAGTTCTTC. This codes for CASSQGAGEGNEQFF.